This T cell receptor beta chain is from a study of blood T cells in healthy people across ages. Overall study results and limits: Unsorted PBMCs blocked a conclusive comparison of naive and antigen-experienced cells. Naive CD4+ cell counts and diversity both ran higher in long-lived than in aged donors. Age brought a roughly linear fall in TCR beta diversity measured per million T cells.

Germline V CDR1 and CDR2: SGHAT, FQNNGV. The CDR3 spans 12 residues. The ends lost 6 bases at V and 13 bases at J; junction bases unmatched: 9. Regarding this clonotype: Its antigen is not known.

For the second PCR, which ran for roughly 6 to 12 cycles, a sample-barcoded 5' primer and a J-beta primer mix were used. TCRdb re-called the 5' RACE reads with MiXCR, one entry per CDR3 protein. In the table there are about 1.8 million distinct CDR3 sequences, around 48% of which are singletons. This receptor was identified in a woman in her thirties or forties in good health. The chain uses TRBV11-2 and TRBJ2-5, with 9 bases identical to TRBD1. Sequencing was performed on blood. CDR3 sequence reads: CASSAGTGIWYF. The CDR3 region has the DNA TGTGCCAGCAGTGCCGGGACAGGGATTTGGTACTTC.